This paragraph reports one T cell receptor (beta chain). This clone has a single count. Its binding antigen is unknown. No base-level quality is on record; no much larger clone is a single base apart. These data come from a study of T cell responses to AZD1222 COVID-19 vaccine (dated by TCRdb to about 2021). As for the study more broadly: Because spike-specific TCR depth and breadth did not differ between the two schedules, AZD1222 recipients who got a second dose at roughly 4 weeks were pooled with those who got a second dose at roughly 12 weeks. A total of 230 to 250 trial participants underwent TCR sequencing, of whom 207 received two doses of AZD1222 and about 25 received two doses of the MenACWY control vaccine. Trial participants were enrolled into age subgroups of 18-55, 56-69 and 70-plus years, which contained 148, 28 and 57 TCR-sequenced participants, respectively.

V is clipped by 4 bases and J by 7 bases, and the sequence between their germline boundaries is 20 bases long. Counted from cysteine to phenylalanine, this CDR3 has 16 amino acids. Only the CDR3 region is kept as DNA, spanning 48 bases read in frame from base 1. CDR1 and CDR2 were assigned from the germline V gene as SGHRS and YFSETQ. Results the study describes overall, beyond this receptor: Spike-specific TCR breadth and depth rose significantly after two AZD1222 doses compared with day 0 and with MenACWY recipients. Participants were mostly white British and included more females than males, and it was suggested by the authors that clonal diversity may have been underestimated. In the small 56-69-year group, the increase in depth fell short of significance, most likely because of low power. Conclusions about previously exposed vaccinees are limited because only a handful of AZD1222 recipients were SARS-CoV-2 seropositive at baseline. CD4 TCRs associated with the vaccine covered the entire spike protein, and the dominant responses were in regions 160-218 and 743-854. Epitopes outside the regions mutated in the B.1.351 and B.1.1.7 variants were reportedly recognized by nearly half of the unique spike-specific TCRs. No day 14 peak-response samples were available, so repertoires were characterized only after the peak T cell response.

The CDR3 regions of human TCRbeta chains were analyzed by immunosequencing. The study's own analysis went as follows. TCRs in the repertoires were matched against a reference library of SARS-CoV-2-specific TCRs that had been generated with the MIRA antigen-specificity platform. Breadth meant the fraction of unique TCRs that were SARS-CoV-2-associated, whereas depth meant the fraction of total T cells that were SARS-CoV-2-associated. Using the MIRA data, each spike-specific TCR was mapped to the spike region that the TCR reacts to and placed in a CD4 or CD8 class. Log10-transformed breadth and depth values were compared by one-way ANOVA with Sidak's multiple comparisons tests. TCRdb carries this immuneACCESS record with in-frame sequences only. Its versions omit some clonotypes, under half of them owing to an unresolved V gene in the studies checked, with the rest unexplained. That table is the source of V, J and clone size, and D and trimming were worked out from the DNA. The sample table holds about 93,000 clones, of which 80% to 90% were seen once. Of the sample, 5% to 7.5% is held by the ten largest clones.

What this sample's time point label stands for: baseline before first vaccination. Vaccinee samples came from UK trials COV001 and COV002, including a single-blind randomized controlled phase 2/3 trial of AZD1222 (ChAdOx1 nCoV-19) in healthy adults. For TCRbeta chain sequencing, PBMC samples were collected from trial participants at day 0 and at day 28 after the second dose. The starting material was peripheral blood, obtained on day 0 of AZD1222 vaccination. The chain employs TRBV5-1 and TRBJ1-4; D gene: possibly TRBD1, on 6 matching bases. This receptor was identified in an adult in good health. The bases read TGCGCCAGCAGCATCCCTACAGGGAATGTCGGTGAAAAACTGTTTTTT. Its protein is CASSIPTGNVGEKLFF.